This T cell receptor beta chain is from a study of T cell responses to AZD1222 COVID-19 vaccine. Second doses that came at about 4 or about 12 weeks were put together. Regarding the study as a whole: The breadth and depth of Spike-specific TCRs increased once two AZD1222 doses had been given. Vaccine-related CD4 TCRs covered spike, predominating at 160-218 and 743-854.

J lost 2 bases, V lost 7 bases, and 6 bases had no gene match. Germline lookup yields CDR1 MNHEY and CDR2 SVGAGI. The CDR3 covers 14 residues. TCRdb's copy holds only in-frame clones and misses some; the assay was immunoSEQ multiplex PCR. The profile shows some 150,000 clones, 85% to 95% of them singletons. Points on this clone: No antigen is known for it.

This sequence was found in an adult who received the AZD1222 COVID-19 vaccine. The chain uses TRBV6-5 and TRBJ2-3; TRBD2 matches 7 bases. The sequences come from peripheral blood, collected 28 days after the second AZD1222 dose. Written as DNA, the CDR3 is TGTGCCAGCACCGAGCGGGGCAACACAGATACGCAGTATTTT. Translating gives CASTERGNTDTQYF.